This is a list of T cell receptor beta chains from one sample in a study of blood T cells in healthy people across ages. TCRdb called the 5' RACE reads again in MiXCR, with one record for every CDR3 protein. This sample has approximately 770,000 distinct CDR3 sequences, with roughly 64% found just once. Material: blood. The origin of the receptors is a man aged 25 to 40 in good health. The CDR3 runs from the conserved cysteine through the conserved F or W. A D gene is named only where the DNA matches it firmly. Not every row has a clone size; where given, it reads once, few, many or a size class.

CDR3 length	V gene	D gene	clone size	J gene	CDR3 DNA	CDR3 protein
15	TRBV7-9	TRBD1	NA	TRBJ2-1	TGTGCCAGCAGACGCGGTGGGACAGGGGTCAATGAGCAGTTCTTC	CASRRGGTGVNEQFF
15	TRBV27	NA	once	TRBJ2-1	TGTGCCAGCAGTTTCGGGGGAACGACCTCCAATGAGCAGTTCTTC	CASSFGGTTSNEQFF
15	TRBV6-5	TRBD1	NA	TRBJ1-2	TGTGCCAGCAGTTACGACGACAGGGGGCAGGGGGGCTACACCTTC	CASSYDDRGQGGYTF
14	TRBV6-2/TRBV6-3	NA	NA	TRBJ1-1	TGTGAGACTAAACGGGGCCCCGAGAACACTGAAGCTTTCTTT	CETKRGPENTEAFF
12	TRBV6-2/TRBV6-3	NA	NA	TRBJ1-1	TGTGCCAGCAGCACCTGGGGGACTGAAGCTTTCTTT	CASSTWGTEAFF
13	TRBV29-1	NA	NA	TRBJ2-1	TGCAGCGTTGATCAGGGAGTGCACAGTGAGCAGTTCTTC	CSVDQGVHSEQFF
12	TRBV20-1	TRBD2	NA	TRBJ2-7	TGCAGTGCTAGACTAGCGGGGGTCGAGCAGTACTTC	CSARLAGVEQYF
12	TRBV6-5	NA	once	TRBJ1-4	TGTGCCAGCAGGAGGGGGGAGGAAAAACTGTTTTTT	CASRRGEEKLFF
15	TRBV10-2	NA	NA	TRBJ1-6	TGCGCCAGCAGTGAATTCGGGGGCCGTAATTCACCCCTCCACTTT	CASSEFGGRNSPLHF
16	TRBV24-1	NA	NA	TRBJ1-1	TGTGCCACCAGTGATTTGTCGCCGGGGGAAAACACTGAAGCTTTCTTT	CATSDLSPGENTEAFF
15	TRBV6-5	NA	few	TRBJ1-2	TGTGCCAGCAGTTACTCGAGAACACTTAACTATGGCTACACCTTC	CASSYSRTLNYGYTF
12	TRBV20-1	NA	few	TRBJ1-1	TGCAGTCTTAGGGCGGGGAACACTGAAGCTTTCTTT	CSLRAGNTEAFF